This TCR beta chain was retrieved from a study of neoadjuvant anti-PD-1 for oral cavity cancer. Regarding time point: after neoadjuvant nivolumab, at surgical resection. Patients had newly diagnosed, untreated stage II-IVA oral cavity squamous cell carcinoma. The method was immunoSEQ multiplex PCR; TCRdb's version includes in-frame clones alone and lacks a portion of them. The table includes 55,000 to 75,000 clones, 80% to 90% detected once. V lost 1 base to trimming and J lost 0 bases; unmatched junction nucleotides: 8. In germline, CDR1 is SEHNR, CDR2 FQNEAQ (reference sequence). The CDR3 has 17 amino acids.

The specimen was PBMCs, collected after nivolumab (anti-PD-1) treatment. The chain recombines TRBV7-9 with TRBJ1-2; 7 positions match TRBD1. The source is a person aged 40 to 85 with oral cavity squamous cell carcinoma. For the CDR3, the DNA is TGTGCCAGCAGCTTAGTGACAGGGCCCGCAGCTAACTATGGCTACACCTTC. Translation: CASSLVTGPAANYGYTF.